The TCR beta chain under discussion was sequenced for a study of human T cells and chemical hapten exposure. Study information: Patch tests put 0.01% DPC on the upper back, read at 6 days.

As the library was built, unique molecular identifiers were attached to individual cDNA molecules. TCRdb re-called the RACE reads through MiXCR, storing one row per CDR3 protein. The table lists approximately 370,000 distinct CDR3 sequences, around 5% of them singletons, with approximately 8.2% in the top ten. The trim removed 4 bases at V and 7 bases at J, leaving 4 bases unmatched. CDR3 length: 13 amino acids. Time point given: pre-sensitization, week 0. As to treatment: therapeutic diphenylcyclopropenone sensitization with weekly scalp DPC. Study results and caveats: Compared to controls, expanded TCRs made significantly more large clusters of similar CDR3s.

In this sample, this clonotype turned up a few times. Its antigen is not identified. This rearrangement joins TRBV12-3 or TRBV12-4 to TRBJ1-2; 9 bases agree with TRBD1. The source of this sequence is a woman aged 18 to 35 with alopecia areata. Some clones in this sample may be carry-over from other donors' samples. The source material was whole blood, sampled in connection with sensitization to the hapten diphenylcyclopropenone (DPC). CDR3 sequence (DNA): TGTGCCAGCAGTTCCGGACAGGGGCTTGGCTACACCTTC. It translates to CASSSGQGLGYTF.